This T cell receptor (beta chain) came from a study of radiation and T cells in renal cell carcinoma. Stated time point: baseline pretreatment blood. Documented treatment: 15 Gy SBRT to primary tumor, nephrectomy 4 weeks later. Germline CDR1 MNHEY, CDR2 SMNVEV (reference sequence). The CDR3 is 15 residues long. V gave up 5 bases and J gave up 7 bases, with 15 bases separating them. The table came from immunoSEQ multiplex PCR; TCRdb's copy has only in-frame clones and leaves some out. There are approximately 150,000 clones in the sample; approximately 82% occur only once, and 20% to 25% lies in the top ten.

This receptor was obtained from a woman in her fifties or sixties with renal cell carcinoma. The sequences come from blood, collected from a patient whose treatment included radiotherapy and nephrectomy. This chain joins TRBV27 and TRBJ1-6, with a tentative D call TRBD1 (6 bases). CDR3 nucleotide sequence: TGTGCCAGCAGTCGGGTACAGGGTACGAATTCACCCCTCCACTTT. Protein product: CASSRVQGTNSPLHF.